The following is a T cell receptor (beta chain) sequence with its context. The antigen is not known. One junction end does not reproduce the germline sequence, and a read error may be involved. Using its own MiXCR run on the 5' RACE reads, TCRdb lists one record per CDR3 protein. Of hundreds of thousands of distinct CDR3 sequences listed, about 13% are singletons. The source of the sample is a study of T cells after yellow fever vaccination. Turning to the study itself: Low-cell-number fractions underwent preparation using SMART-Seq v4 Ultra Low Input. Study-wide results and caveats: From the bulk population, abundant clonotypes could contaminate and appear within FACS-sorted repertoires.

In germline, CDR1 is SSHAT, CDR2 FNYEAQ (reference sequence). The CDR3 is 13 amino acids. The TCR was taken from a young man who received the YFV17D yellow fever vaccine. The J gene is TRBJ2-5, the V gene TRBV7-7; D gene unclear. The specimen was PBMCs, collected on the day of the yellow fever booster vaccination. In nucleotides, the CDR3 is TGTGCTAGCAGCTTACTCCTGGGAGAGACCCAGTACTTC. This codes for CASSLLLGETQYF.